Listed below are T cell receptor beta chains from one sample, sequenced in a study of blood T cells in healthy people across ages. From the 5' RACE reads, TCRdb called clonotypes with MiXCR, one entry per CDR3 protein. The sample includes around 900,000 distinct CDR3 sequences, 51% of them seen just once. Sequencing was performed on blood. The receptors come from a woman aged 55 to 70 in good health. Each CDR3 is given with its conserved first and last residue. Fields, in order: clone size, V gene, D gene, J gene, CDR3 DNA, CDR3 protein. D genes are given only for firm matches. Size is stated for part of the rows, as once, few or many counts, or as a class when the clone is expanded.

clone size: .
V gene: TRBV9
D gene: .
J gene: TRBJ2-7
CDR3 DNA: TGTGCCAGTGTATACGAGCAGTACTTC
CDR3 protein: CASVYEQYF

clone size: .
V gene: TRBV3-1
D gene: TRBD2
J gene: TRBJ2-1
CDR3 DNA: TGTGCCAGCAGCCAAGTTCAGGACGGGGGGGAGCAGTTCTTC
CDR3 protein: CASSQVQDGGEQFF

clone size: few
V gene: TRBV10-3
D gene: .
J gene: TRBJ2-5
CDR3 DNA: TGTGCCATCAGTGAGTCTAAAGGGGGTCAGGAGACCCAGTACTTC
CDR3 protein: CAISESKGGQETQYF

clone size: .
V gene: TRBV27
D gene: TRBD2
J gene: TRBJ2-3
CDR3 DNA: TGTGCCAGCAGTCATGGGGGGGCGCAGTATTTT
CDR3 protein: CASSHGGAQYF

clone size: .
V gene: TRBV7-8
D gene: .
J gene: TRBJ2-7
CDR3 DNA: TGTGCCAGCAGCAAATACAGGGCATCCCGGTCTTACGAGCAGTACTTC
CDR3 protein: CASSKYRASRSYEQYF

clone size: few
V gene: TRBV15
D gene: TRBD2
J gene: TRBJ2-1
CDR3 DNA: TGTGCCACCAGCAGAGAGGCTAGAAATCTAGCGGGAGTGTATGAGCAGTTCTTC
CDR3 protein: CATSREARNLAGVYEQFF

clone size: .
V gene: TRBV20-1
D gene: .
J gene: TRBJ2-5
CDR3 DNA: TGCAGTGCGGCCCGCTCAGGGTTTCAAGAGACCCAGTACTTC
CDR3 protein: CSAARSGFQETQYF

clone size: .
V gene: TRBV7-9
D gene: TRBD2
J gene: TRBJ2-7
CDR3 DNA: TGTGCCAGCAGCCTGACTAGCGGGAGCAGGAACGAGCAGTACTTC
CDR3 protein: CASSLTSGSRNEQYF

clone size: many
V gene: TRBV6-6
D gene: .
J gene: TRBJ2-7
CDR3 DNA: TGTGCCAGCAGGAGATCTCTGGGCCTCTACGAGCAGTACTTC
CDR3 protein: CASRRSLGLYEQYF

clone size: .
V gene: TRBV11-2
D gene: .
J gene: TRBJ2-1
CDR3 DNA: TGTGCCAGCAGCTTTTTCAGCAATGAGCAGTTCTTC
CDR3 protein: CASSFFSNEQFF

clone size: .
V gene: TRBV24-1
D gene: .
J gene: TRBJ2-7
CDR3 DNA: TGTGCCACCAGTGCGGAAAGCCGGGACAACTCCTACGAGCAGTACTTC
CDR3 protein: CATSAESRDNSYEQYF

clone size: .
V gene: TRBV28
D gene: .
J gene: TRBJ2-7
CDR3 DNA: TGTGCCAGCCTACAGACAGTACCCTACGAGCAGTACTTC
CDR3 protein: CASLQTVPYEQYF

clone size: .
V gene: TRBV6-2/TRBV6-3
D gene: TRBD2
J gene: TRBJ2-7
CDR3 DNA: TGTGCCAGCAGCGTTAGCGGGAGCCTGGGCGAGCAGTACTTC
CDR3 protein: CASSVSGSLGEQYF

clone size: .
V gene: TRBV9
D gene: TRBD2
J gene: TRBJ2-7
CDR3 DNA: TGTGCCAGCAGCGTAGCTCCAGCGGGGTTCTACGAGCAGTACTTC
CDR3 protein: CASSVAPAGFYEQYF